The 16 T cell receptor beta chains reported below all come from one sample, sequenced in a study of regulatory T cells in long-lasting Graves disease. Time point reported: newly diagnosed GD, antithyroid drugs for less than 3 months. From RNA extracted from PBMCs, the TCR library was made. Building of the TCR beta libraries involved iRepertoire HTBI primers and Arm-PCR of CDR3 regions. TCRdb re-derived calls from the multiplex PCR reads in MiXCR, one entry per CDR3 protein. This table holds around 250,000 distinct CDR3 sequences, roughly a fifth found once. The sample was peripheral blood mononuclear cells (PBMCs), taken at new diagnosis, from a patient treated with antithyroid drugs. The receptors originated from a female donor with Graves disease.

There are many counts of this clonotype. V usage is TRBV15 and J usage is TRBJ2-3, with a tentative D call TRBD2 (6 bases). V was cut by 4 bases and J by 3 bases, with 11 bases left in between. CDR1 and CDR2 from the germline V gene are LNHNV and YYDKDF (reference sequence). CDR3 size: 14 residues. The CDR3 is CATSISGATDTQYF. As DNA, the CDR3 is TGTGCCACCAGCATTTCGGGAGCTACAGATACGCAGTATTTT.

Concerning this clonotype itself: This clone may be a read error of a much larger clone one base away. CDR3 nucleotide sequence: TGTGCCAGTCGTTCACAGGGAATAGAGACCCAGTACTTC. This encodes CASRSQGIETQYF. J is TRBJ2-1 and V is TRBV12-3 or TRBV12-4, with D possibly being TRBD1 (6 bases). The J call may be faulty, since TRBJ2-5 better matches the DNA end. The CDR3 is 13 amino acids.

This clonotype occurred many times. This chain links TRBV5-1 with TRBJ2-1; the D gene could be TRBD1 or TRBD2 (6 bases each). This CDR3 region has 15 residues. V was clipped by 2 bases and J by 3 bases, with 12 bases between them. Germline loops: CDR1 SGHRS, CDR2 YFSETQ. CDR3 DNA sequence: TGCGCCAGCAGCTTTGAGGGGGGAGACTACAATGAGCAGTTCTTC. Translation: CASSFEGGDYNEQFF.

This clonotype was seen at least ten times. The chain employs TRBV12-5 and TRBJ1-5; weak D call: TRBD1 (5 bases). Trimming took off 6 bases at V and 2 bases at J, with 17 bases between the two ends. CDR1 is LGHNT and CDR2 is FRNRAP in the germline V gene. The CDR3 is made up of 16 amino acids. The CDR3 DNA reads TGTGCTAGTGGCCGACCCGGGGCGGGCGGCAATCAGCCCCAGCATTTT. Protein product: CASGRPGAGGNQPQHF.

This clonotype was seen a few times. The V gene is TRBV19, the J gene TRBJ1-4; possibly TRBD1 for D (5 bases). V was shortened by 6 bases and J by 1 base, with 12 bases between the two germline ends. The CDR3 totals 15 residues. From germline, CDR1 is LNHDA and CDR2 SQIVND (reference sequence). CDR3 nucleotide sequence: TGTGCCAGTAGCGGACCAGGGATAACTAATGAAAAACTGTTTTTT. Protein: CASSGPGITNEKLFF.

This clonotype was observed at least ten times. J is TRBJ1-2 and V is TRBV4-3; a weak D match, TRBD1 (6 bases). The CDR3 has 15 amino acids. Germline V gene sequence: CDR1 LGHNA, CDR2 YSLEER. V dropped 3 bases and J dropped 6 bases, with 17 bases sitting between them. The CDR3 region is CASSQGRGEWHGYTF. The CDR3 region has the DNA TGCGCCAGCAGCCAGGGCAGGGGCGAGTGGCATGGCTACACCTTC.

This clonotype was recorded at least ten times. V and J are TRBV28 and TRBJ2-5; D may be TRBD2 (5 bases). Germline V gene lookup returns CDR1 MDHEN and CDR2 SYDVKM. The CDR3 is 15 amino acids. The V gene lost 5 bases and the J gene lost 1 base, with 14 bases spanning the gap. The CDR3 nucleotides read TGTGCCAGCAGTACCCTCGAAGCGGCCCAAGAGACCCAGTACTTC. Its translation is CASSTLEAAQETQYF. Variable domain in full (rest from reference TRBV28 and TRBJ2-5): DVKVTQSSRYLVKRTGEKVFLECVQDMDHENMFWYRQDPGLGLRLIYFSYDVKMKEKGDIPEGYSVSREKKERFSLILESASTNQTSMYLCASSTLEAAQETQYFGPGTRLLVL.

This clonotype was observed at least ten times. This rearrangement joins TRBV12-3 or TRBV12-4 to TRBJ2-2; TRBD1 or TRBD2 may be the D gene (5 bases each). Deletions cut 3 bases from V and 6 bases from J, with 8 bases between. The CDR3 sequence is 13 residues long. This CDR3 reads CASSFQGPGELFF. CDR3 in DNA: TGTGCCAGCAGTTTCCAGGGACCCGGGGAGCTGTTTTTT.

Points on this clonotype: A far larger clone is one nucleotide away, so this likely arose from a read error. This chain connects TRBV5-6 to TRBJ1-1; the D gene is possibly TRBD1 (5 bases). Germline loops: CDR1 SGHDT, CDR2 YYEEEE. V lost 4 bases, J lost 1 base, and 26 bases lay in between. This CDR3 contains 19 residues. The CDR3 spells CASSPGGNYDHSGNTEAFF. CDR3 nucleotides: TGTGCCAGCAGCCCGGGGGGGAACTACGATCATTCAGGGAACACTGAAGCTTTCTTT.

This clonotype was picked up many times. The V call is TRBV24-1, the J call TRBJ2-5; 10 bases align to TRBD1. The J call may be wrong; the DNA end is better matched by TRBJ2-1. CDR3 length equals 15 residues. The germline V gene encodes CDR1 KGHDR and CDR2 SFDVKD. The DNA for the CDR3 is TGTGCCACCAGTGATATAGCGGGACAGGGGAATGAGCAGTTCTTC. It is translated as CATSDIAGQGNEQFF.

This clonotype occurred many times. J is TRBJ2-1 and V is TRBV5-8; D is possibly TRBD1 (7 bases). The V and J ends lost 4 bases and 4 bases respectively, with 12 bases between them. CDR3 length: 14 amino acids. Germline V lookup: CDR1 SGHTS, CDR2 YDEGEE. CDR3 in amino acids: CASSGGTAYNEQFF. In nucleotides, the CDR3 is TGTGCCAGCAGCGGCGGGACAGCTTACAATGAGCAGTTCTTC.

A word on this clonotype: A far larger clone is a single base away, which makes a read error likely. This chain uses TRBV6-9 with TRBJ2-7; D call uncertain. From germline, CDR1 is MNHGY and CDR2 SVAAGI. The CDR3 totals 15 residues. Trimming removed 8 bases from V and 0 bases from J, with 17 bases in between. The CDR3 sequence is CASGDPGGDSYEQYF. DNA of the CDR3: TGTGCCAGCGGTGACCCAGGTGGGGACTCCTACGAGCAGTACTTC.

V usage is TRBV10-3 and J usage is TRBJ2-5; the D is unclear. CDR3 size: 13 residues. V shed 4 bases and J shed 5 bases, with 11 bases lying between them. CDR1 and CDR2 (germline): ENHRY, SYGVKD. The CDR3 region has the DNA TGTGCCATCAGTGTTACGGCGTCGGAGACCCAGTACTTC. As protein: CAISVTASETQYF.

Many counts were recorded for this clonotype. The chain links TRBV28 to TRBJ1-1; D is unclear. V lost 2 bases to trimming and J lost 1 base, with 11 bases between them. The CDR3 is 15 residues long. Germline lookup yields CDR1 MDHEN and CDR2 SYDVKM. The CDR3 sequence is CASSLPQAQNTEAFF. The CDR3 DNA sequence: TGTGCCAGCAGTTTACCCCAGGCCCAGAACACTGAAGCTTTCTTT.

The J gene is TRBJ2-2, the V gene TRBV11-2, with a weak D call TRBD2 (5 bases). CDR1 is SGHAT, CDR2 FQNNGV, per germline. The ends were cut back, 5 bases at V and 7 bases at J, with 17 bases in the middle. CDR3 size: 15 residues. The CDR3 sequence: CASSPARGLGGELFF. The CDR3 bases are TGTGCCAGCAGCCCCGCTCGAGGGTTGGGCGGGGAGCTGTTTTTT.

At least ten counts were recorded for this clonotype. CDR3 loop: CATSDPRGEYGYTF. The CDR3 nucleotides are TGTGCCACCAGTGATCCCCGGGGCGAGTATGGCTACACCTTC. This chain links TRBV24-1 with TRBJ1-2; maybe TRBD1 (5 bases). CDR3 size: 14 residues. V lost 3 bases and J 5 bases, leaving 12 bases between the germline ends. The germline gives CDR1 KGHDR, CDR2 SFDVKD.